The source of this TCR beta chain is a study of blood T cell repertoires in COVID-19. Only one count was recorded for this clone. The repertoire was sequenced with immunoSEQ multiplex PCR; TCRdb's copy has only in-frame clones and lacks some. The table shows about 200,000 clones, with roughly 85% occurring only once. The CDR3 is made up of 16 amino acids. Germline lookup yields CDR1 SQVTM and CDR2 ANQGSEA. Germline trimming cut 2 bases from V and 0 bases from J; bases unmatched to any gene: 5. V gene TRBV29-1 combines with J gene TRBJ2-3, with TRBD1 matching over 10 bases. This sequence originates from a woman in her 70s with COVID-19, enrolled during active disease. Source material: peripheral blood. The CDR3 is CSVEPLDRGSTDTQYF. CDR3 in DNA: TGCAGCGTTGAACCACTGGACAGGGGGAGCACAGATACGCAGTATTTT.